This entry lists 3 T cell receptor beta chains sequenced from one sample in a study of blood T cell repertoires in COVID-19. Generated by immunoSEQ multiplex PCR, the TCRdb table keeps only in-frame clones and is missing some. The sample lists about 110,000 clones; around four fifths were seen once. The sequenced material came from peripheral blood. Every receptor here comes from a woman aged 60 to 75 with acute or convalescent COVID-19.

The rearrangement links TRBV7-8 to TRBJ1-5; TRBD1 agrees at 7 bases. The CDR3 sequence is 16 residues long. Germline CDR1 SGHVS, CDR2 FQNEAQ. V was pared by 6 bases and J by 6 bases, with 14 bases of the junction left unmatched. CDR3 sequence: CASSYTGTEVRQPQHF. DNA for the CDR3: TGTGCCAGCAGTTATACCGGGACAGAAGTCCGTCAGCCCCAGCATTTT.

The genes are TRBV2 and TRBJ1-2; 8 positions match TRBD1. This CDR3 has 16 residues. The germline CDR1 and CDR2 sequences are SNHLY and FYNNEI. V gave up 6 bases and J gave up 1 base; unmatched junction bases: 10. The CDR3 loop is CASRRSRDRLNYGYTF. The CDR3, as DNA: TGTGCCAGCAGACGGAGCCGGGACAGGCTTAACTATGGCTACACCTTC.

V gene TRBV5-1 combines with J gene TRBJ1-2, with D perhaps TRBD1 (5 bases). The CDR3 is made up of 14 amino acids. Per the germline V gene, CDR1 is SGHRS and CDR2 is YFSETQ. The germline V and J ends were trimmed by 0 bases and 4 bases, with 10 bases remaining between them. This CDR3 is CASSLERQSYGYTF. CDR3 coding DNA: TGCGCCAGCAGCTTGGAACGACAGAGCTATGGCTACACCTTC.